Presented here are 7 T cell receptor beta chains from one specimen sequenced in a study of CD8+ T cells in alopecia areata. Specified treatment: oral pan-JAK inhibitor, 5-10 mg twice daily. RNA was isolated and reverse transcribed to cDNA, the sequencing template. This table comes from immunoSEQ multiplex PCR, and its TCRdb copy is limited to in-frame clones, with some not included. The sample comprises about 190,000 clones, 60% to 70% of which are singletons, and 0.69% rests with the top ten. This specimen consisted of CD4+ T cells sorted from blood, obtained at week 4, from a patient treated with tofacitinib. The receptors were gathered from a human donor with alopecia areata.

The table lists this clone with a few counts. The chain carries TRBV29-1 and TRBJ2-2; D unresolved. This CDR3 comprises 13 residues. CDR1 is SQVTM, CDR2 ANQGSEA, per germline. Trimming removed 5 bases from V and 6 bases from J, with 13 bases in between. The CDR3 DNA reads TGCAGCGTTACCCAGACCCCCGCCGGGGAGCTGTTTTTT. Protein sequence: CSVTQTPAGELFF.

The chain couples TRBV15 to TRBJ2-7; the D call may be TRBD1 or TRBD2 (5 bases each). Germline values: CDR1 LNHNV, CDR2 YYDKDF (reference sequence). V lost 1 base and J lost 2, with 12 bases in between. The CDR3 totals 15 residues. CDR3 region: CATSRVLGDAYEQYF. The CDR3 DNA reads as TGTGCCACCAGCAGAGTGCTAGGGGACGCCTACGAGCAGTACTTC.

The chain couples TRBV18 to TRBJ1-1; TRBD1 matches 7 bases. The germline V gene has CDR1 KGHSH and CDR2 LQKENI. Trimming took 3 bases from V and 1 from J; bases not matched to a gene: 5. The CDR3 is made up of 15 amino acids. CDR3 protein: CASSPKTGRNTEAFF. For the CDR3, the DNA is TGTGCCAGCTCACCTAAGACAGGGAGGAACACTGAAGCTTTCTTT. Based on the CDR3 plus reference TRBV18 and TRBJ1-1, the full variable domain is NAGVMQNPRHLVRRRGQEARLRCSPMKGHSHVYWYRQLPEEGLKFMVYLQKENIIDESGMPKERFSAEFPKEGPSILRIQQVVRGDSAAYFCASSPKTGRNTEAFFGQGTRLTVV.

V is TRBV7-2 and J is TRBJ2-2; 7 nucleotides match TRBD2. CDR1 and CDR2 from the germline V gene are SGHTA and FQGNSA. The CDR3 is made up of 15 amino acids. The V and J ends lost 2 bases and 6 bases, in that order; junction bases with no gene match: 6. Written as DNA, the CDR3 is TGTGCCAGCAGCTTATATGCGGGAGAATCCGGGGAGCTGTTTTTT. It is translated as CASSLYAGESGELFF.

V and J are TRBV13 and TRBJ1-4; 7 bases agree with TRBD1. CDR1 is PRHDT and CDR2 is FYEKMQ in the germline V gene (reference sequence). The CDR3 covers 14 residues. V trimming: 3 bases; J trimming: 7 bases; junction bases outside the gene matches: 5. CDR3: CASSLGQRSEKLFF. CDR3 DNA sequence: TGTGCCAGCAGCTTGGGACAGCGGAGTGAAAAACTGTTTTTT.

The gene calls are TRBV30 and TRBJ2-3, with TRBD1 identical over 12 bases. J lost 4 bases, V lost 2 bases, and 4 bases had no gene match. The germline V gene has CDR1 GTSNPN and CDR2 SVGIG (reference sequence). The CDR3 sequence is 15 residues long. Here the CDR3 reads CAWSKGQGAPDTQYF. CDR3 DNA sequence: TGTGCCTGGAGTAAGGGACAGGGGGCCCCAGATACGCAGTATTTT.

The CDR3 nucleotides read TGTGCCAGCCGGGACTGGGGCACTGAAGCTTTCTTT. Its protein product is CASRDWGTEAFF. This rearrangement joins TRBV6-5 to TRBJ1-1; D possibly corresponds to TRBD1 (5 bases). The CDR3 spans 12 residues. V dropped 8 bases and J dropped 4 bases, with 11 bases sitting between them. Germline CDR1 is MNHEY and CDR2 is SVGAGI.